This T cell receptor beta chain was captured in a study of T cell changes during pregnancy in multiple sclerosis. Some clones are missing from TCRdb's copy, which holds only in-frame ones; the method was immunoSEQ multiplex PCR. The sample includes tens of thousands of clones, less than 95% of them seen just once. The specimen comprised CD4+ T cells from peripheral blood mononuclear cells, sampled in the third trimester of pregnancy. This clonotype originated in a female donor with multiple sclerosis, enrolled in a pregnancy study.

The CDR3 DNA is TGCGCCAGCAGCACGGGACAGTATGGCTACACCTTC. Protein sequence: CASSTGQYGYTF. The genes are TRBV5-1 and TRBJ1-2, with 7 bases aligning to TRBD1. Germline CDR1 and CDR2: SGHRS and YFSETQ. V shed 4 bases, J shed 5 bases, and the junction held 2 bases outside the gene matches. The CDR3 runs to 12 residues. Complete variable domain (other parts from reference TRBV5-1 and TRBJ1-2): KAGVTQTPRYLIKTRGQQVTLSCSPISGHRSVSWYQQTPGQGLQFLFEYFSETQRNKGNFPGRFSGRQFSNSRSEMNVSTLELGDSALYLCASSTGQYGYTFGSGTRLTVV.